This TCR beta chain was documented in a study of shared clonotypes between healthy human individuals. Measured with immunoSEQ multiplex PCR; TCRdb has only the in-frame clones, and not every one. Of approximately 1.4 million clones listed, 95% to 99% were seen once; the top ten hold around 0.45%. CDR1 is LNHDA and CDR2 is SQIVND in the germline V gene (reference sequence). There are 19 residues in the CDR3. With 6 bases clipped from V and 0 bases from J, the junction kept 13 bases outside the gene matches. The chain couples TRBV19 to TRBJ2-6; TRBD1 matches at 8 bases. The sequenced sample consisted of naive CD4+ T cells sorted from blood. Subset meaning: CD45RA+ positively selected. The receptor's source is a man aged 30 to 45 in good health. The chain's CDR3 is CASRDLIRDRSSGANVLTF. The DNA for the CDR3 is TGTGCCAGTAGGGACTTGATCCGGGACAGGAGCTCTGGGGCCAACGTCCTGACTTTC. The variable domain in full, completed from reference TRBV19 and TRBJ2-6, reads DGGITQSPKYLFRKEGQNVTLSCEQNLNHDAMYWYRQDPGQGLRLIYYSQIVNDFQKGDIAEGYSVSREKKESFPLTVTSAQKNPTAFYLCASRDLIRDRSSGANVLTFGAGSRLTVL.